The 32 T cell receptor beta chains below come from one sample, sequenced in a study of CD8 T cells in ankylosing spondylitis. TCRdb passed the 5' RACE reads through MiXCR, listing each CDR3 protein once. The repertoire includes around 150,000 distinct CDR3 sequences, around 42% of them detected once, and about 15% sits in the top ten. The material sequenced was synovial fluid, either unsorted or a sorted T cell fraction (not recorded which). The receptors stem from a male donor with ankylosing spondylitis.

In the case of this clonotype: A much larger clonotype is one base distant, so this may be a read error. The rearrangement uses TRBV28 and TRBJ2-1; D is uncertain. The ends were cut back, 7 bases at V and 2 bases at J, with 6 bases in the middle. Germline-derived CDR1 and CDR2 are MDHEN and SYDVKM. The CDR3 covers 12 residues. This CDR3 is CASKDPYNEQFF. In DNA, the CDR3 is TGTGCCAGCAAGGACCCCTACAATGAGCAGTTCTTC.

The V call is TRBV4-3, the J call TRBJ2-1; 7 nucleotides align to TRBD1. Germline CDR1 is LGHNA and CDR2 is YSLEER. The CDR3 is 15 residues long. With 3 bases clipped from V and 0 bases from J, the junction kept 2 bases outside the gene matches. CDR3 loop: CASSQDRSSYNEQFF. The DNA for the CDR3 is TGCGCCAGCAGCCAGGACAGGAGCTCCTACAATGAGCAGTTCTTC.

The chain is built from TRBV5-6 and TRBJ1-1; TRBD1 aligns across 9 bases. Germline CDR1 SGHDT, CDR2 YYEEEE. The CDR3 is 14 amino acids. V lost 6 bases, J lost 7 bases, and 10 bases stayed unmatched. The CDR3 coding sequence is TGTGCCAGCACCTCCGGGACAGGGTCGGGTGAAGCTTTCTTT. Amino acids: CASTSGTGSGEAFF.

The rearrangement links TRBV11-1 to TRBJ2-6; D call uncertain. This CDR3 has 18 residues. Germline loops: CDR1 SGHAT, CDR2 FQDESV (reference sequence). The V and J ends lost 4 bases and 1 base respectively, with 17 bases between them. The CDR3 DNA reads as TGTGCCAGCAGCTCACCCTTGACATATGGATCTGGGGCCAACGTCCTGACTTTC. This sequence encodes CASSSPLTYGSGANVLTF.

For the CDR3, the DNA is TGTGCCAGCCTGGGTGGGTCCGGGGAGCTGTTTTTT. Translated, it gives CASLGGSGELFF. This rearrangement joins TRBV12-3 or TRBV12-4 to TRBJ2-2; D gene ambiguous. The CDR3 consists of 12 residues. The V gene lost 8 bases and the J gene lost 6 bases, with 10 bases spanning the gap.

The J gene is TRBJ2-7, the V gene TRBV25-1; TRBD2 aligns across 11 bases. The germline gives CDR1 MGHDK, CDR2 SYGVNS. Germline trimming cut 5 bases from V and 6 bases from J; bases unmatched to any gene: 9. There are 15 residues in the CDR3. The CDR3 bases are TGTGCCAGCAGTCAAATAGCGGGAGGGCCGGGCGAGCAGTACTTC. It encodes CASSQIAGGPGEQYF.

This clonotype was found many times. The chain has TRBV3-1 and TRBJ2-3; D uncertain. The CDR3 consists of 14 residues. Deletions cut 0 bases from V and 3 bases from J, with 7 bases between. CDR1 LGHDT and CDR2 YNNKEL come from the germline V gene (reference sequence). The CDR3 DNA reads as TGTGCCAGCAGCCAAGAAATCGTGACAGATACGCAGTATTTT. Amino acids: CASSQEIVTDTQYF.

This clonotype was seen at least ten times. This rearrangement joins TRBV6-1 to TRBJ2-1; 11 bases align to TRBD2. The germline CDR1 and CDR2 sequences are MNHNS and SASEGT. Trimming took 2 bases from V and 3 from J; bases not matched to a gene: 0. The CDR3 extends over 15 amino acids. Written as DNA, the CDR3 is TGTGCCAGCAGTGAACTAGCGGGGGGCTACAATGAGCAGTTCTTC. It yields the protein CASSELAGGYNEQFF.

Only a few counts were recorded for this clonotype. V and J are TRBV6-1 and TRBJ1-3; D not certain. Trimming left V 3 bases short and J 4 bases short, with 10 bases between. Germline V gene lookup returns CDR1 MNHNS and CDR2 SASEGT. The CDR3 is made up of 14 amino acids. CDR3 region: CASSDGVSGNTIYF. CDR3 bases: TGTGCCAGCAGTGACGGGGTATCCGGAAACACCATATATTTT.

The chain couples TRBV5-6 to TRBJ1-2; D is ambiguous. V lost 4 bases to trimming and J lost 7 bases, with 20 bases between them. The CDR3 spans 15 residues. The germline V gene encodes CDR1 SGHDT and CDR2 YYEEEE. CDR3 in DNA: TGTGCCAGCAGCCACCTATTTCGGGGTTGGCCTGGCTACACCTTC. Translation gives CASSHLFRGWPGYTF.

This clonotype was recorded a few times. The J gene is TRBJ1-3, the V gene TRBV7-2; TRBD1 might be the D (5 bases). CDR1 is SGHTA and CDR2 is FQGNSA in the germline V gene. The CDR3 sequence is 12 residues long. V shed 4 bases and J shed 4 bases, with 5 bases lying between them. CDR3 region: CASSSGGNTIYF. CDR3 sequence (DNA): TGTGCCAGCAGCTCAGGGGGAAACACCATATATTTT.

The V and J genes are TRBV4-1 and TRBJ2-4; D is unresolved. The CDR3 is 17 amino acids. V gave up 4 bases and J gave up 1 base, with 17 bases separating them. Germline CDR1 and CDR2: MGHRA and YSYEKL. The DNA for the CDR3 is TGCGCCAGCAGCCTTGGGGTTTGGCTTCGGGCCAAAAACATTCAGTACTTC. Translation gives CASSLGVWLRAKNIQYF.

The chain has TRBV4-1 and TRBJ2-1; D is uncertain. The CDR3 has 16 amino acids. The V and J ends lost 2 bases and 2 bases respectively, with 13 bases between them. Per the germline V gene, CDR1 is MGHRA and CDR2 is YSYEKL. CDR3 coding DNA: TGCGCCAGCAGCCAAAGATACGGCCATCCCTACAATGAGCAGTTCTTC. It yields the protein CASSQRYGHPYNEQFF.

The chain couples TRBV10-2 to TRBJ2-1; either TRBD1 or TRBD2 may fit D (5 bases each). The CDR3 length is 16 residues. Germline V gives CDR1 WSHSY, CDR2 SAAADI. The V end was cut by 3 bases, the J end by 2 bases, with 14 bases between. CDR3 sequence reads: CASSEFRGRPYNEQFF. CDR3 bases: TGCGCCAGCAGTGAATTTCGGGGACGCCCCTACAATGAGCAGTTCTTC.

This clonotype was recorded a few times. The V call is TRBV4-1, the J call TRBJ1-5; no clear D. Germline V gives CDR1 MGHRA, CDR2 YSYEKL. The CDR3 is made up of 15 amino acids. The V end was cut by 6 bases, the J end by 1 base, with 13 bases between. The CDR3 DNA reads TGCGCCAGCAGTCAGACCCCCTTCAGCAATCAGCCCCAGCATTTT. It is translated as CASSQTPFSNQPQHF.

The rearrangement uses TRBV12-3 or TRBV12-4 and TRBJ1-6; perhaps TRBD1 as D (5 bases). Trimming took off 2 bases at V and 12 bases at J, with 11 bases between the two ends. The CDR3 is made up of 13 amino acids. This CDR3 reads CASSLRGWEPLHF. CDR3 sequence (DNA): TGTGCCAGCAGTTTACGGGGGTGGGAACCCCTCCACTTT.

This clonotype was counted only a few times. The chain carries TRBV10-3 and TRBJ1-2; 7 bases match TRBD1. J was trimmed by 0 bases and V by 5 bases; bases with no gene match: 6. Germline CDR1 reads ENHRY; CDR2 reads SYGVKD. The CDR3 sequence is 15 residues long. CDR3 region: CAISLPGTANYGYTF. CDR3 bases: TGTGCCATCAGTCTACCCGGGACAGCTAACTATGGCTACACCTTC.

The rearrangement uses TRBV20-1 and TRBJ1-5, with 12 nucleotides matching TRBD1. The CDR3 spans 18 residues. After removal of 1 base from V and 0 bases from J, the junction contained 7 bases not matched to a gene. CDR1 and CDR2 (germline): DFQATT, SNEGSKA (reference sequence). The CDR3 protein is CSARARDRGLYSNQPQHF. The CDR3 DNA is TGCAGTGCTAGAGCCCGGGACAGGGGGCTCTATAGCAATCAGCCCCAGCATTTT.

This clonotype was picked up one time. As DNA, the CDR3 is TGTGCCAGCAGTTTTAGAAAGACTAGCTCCTACGAGCAGTACTTC. Protein: CASSFRKTSSYEQYF. V usage is TRBV6-5 and J usage is TRBJ2-7; weak D call: TRBD2 (6 bases). The CDR3 is 15 amino acids. Trimming left V 4 bases short and J 0 bases short, with 13 bases between. Germline CDR1 reads MNHEY; CDR2 reads SVGAGI.

In its sample, this clonotype was seen a few times. This chain connects TRBV29-1 to TRBJ2-5; D might be TRBD2 (5 bases). CDR3 size: 12 residues. The germline V gene encodes CDR1 SQVTM and CDR2 ANQGSEA. Deletions cut 7 bases from V and 3 bases from J, with 12 bases between. The CDR3 loop reads CSAEGPEETQYF. CDR3 nucleotide sequence: TGCAGCGCCGAGGGTCCAGAAGAGACCCAGTACTTC.

This chain links TRBV7-6 with TRBJ1-5; D not resolved. The CDR3 spans 16 residues. Germline CDR1 and CDR2: SGHVS and FNYEAQ. Trimming removed 2 bases at V and 9 bases at J, with 20 bases between. As DNA, the CDR3 is TGTGCCAGCAGCTTATGTGTCGAGTGGTTTTGCAGGCCCCAGCATTTT. It translates to CASSLCVEWFCRPQHF.

V usage is TRBV20-1 and J usage is TRBJ2-1; D could derive from TRBD1 or TRBD2 (5 bases each). Per the germline V gene, CDR1 is DFQATT and CDR2 is SNEGSKA (reference sequence). V shed 6 bases and J shed 5 bases, with 32 bases lying between them. The CDR3 is made up of 19 amino acids. For the CDR3, the DNA is TGCAGTGCGGCAGTGGGGGTTTACACCCCGAGGGTGCTCCACAATGAGCAGTTCTTC. It translates to CSAAVGVYTPRVLHNEQFF.

The chain employs TRBV27 and TRBJ2-3, with 7 bases fitting TRBD2. Germline trimming cut 8 bases from V and 2 bases from J; bases unmatched to any gene: 10. This CDR3 has 15 residues. CDR1 is MNHEY and CDR2 is SMNVEV in the germline V gene (reference sequence). The CDR3 DNA reads as TGTGCCAGCTTCAGGACTAGAATACCCACAGATACGCAGTATTTT. Protein product: CASFRTRIPTDTQYF.

This clonotype has only a few counts. The CDR3 sequence is CASSYTASVNTEAFF. The DNA for the CDR3 is TGTGCCAGCAGTTACACCGCATCAGTGAACACTGAAGCTTTCTTT. V and J are TRBV6-5 and TRBJ1-1; D remains unclear. CDR3 length: 15 residues. Trimming cost V 2 bases and J 0 bases, with 10 bases left between them. The germline CDR1 and CDR2 sequences are MNHEY and SVGAGI.

The chain joins TRBV7-6 to TRBJ1-1; D possibly corresponds to TRBD1 (5 bases). V was pared by 5 bases and J by 0 bases, with 19 bases between. The length of the CDR3 is 17 residues. From germline, CDR1 is SGHVS and CDR2 FNYEAQ. CDR3 sequence reads: CASSHQAGGVVNTEAFF. CDR3 bases: TGTGCCAGCAGCCACCAAGCTGGAGGGGTAGTGAACACTGAAGCTTTCTTT.

V and J are TRBV20-1 and TRBJ2-1; 8 nucleotides agree with TRBD2. The CDR3 length is 16 residues. CDR1 DFQATT and CDR2 SNEGSKA come from the germline V gene (reference sequence). Trimming removed 6 bases from V and 1 base from J; junction bases left unmatched: 11. CDR3 nucleotides: TGCAGTGCGCTTCATGGACTAGCTTCTTCCTACAATGAGCAGTTCTTC. Translated: CSALHGLASSYNEQFF.

There are a few counts of this clonotype. This chain connects TRBV5-1 to TRBJ2-1; D is uncertain. The ends were cut back, 4 bases at V and 3 bases at J, with 8 bases in the middle. The CDR3 loop spans 13 amino acids. Germline V lookup: CDR1 SGHRS, CDR2 YFSETQ. The CDR3 bases are TGCGCCAGCAGCCCAGACAACTACAATGAGCAGTTCTTC. Its protein is CASSPDNYNEQFF.

This clonotype was seen only a few times. The chain links TRBV11-2 to TRBJ2-3; TRBD2 aligns across 8 bases. Germline assignment: CDR1 SGHAT and CDR2 FQNNGV. This CDR3 is built from 15 residues. The trim removed 3 bases at V and 5 bases at J, leaving 7 bases unmatched. CDR3 protein: CASSLLAGGGDTQYF. The CDR3 bases are TGTGCCAGCAGCTTGCTCGCGGGGGGCGGAGATACGCAGTATTTT. Together with reference TRBV11-2 and TRBJ2-3, the CDR3 gives the full variable domain: EAGVAQSPRYKIIEKRQSVAFWCNPISGHATLYWYQQILGQGPKLLIQFQNNGVVDDSQLPKDRFSAERLKGVDSTLKIQPAKLEDSAVYLCASSLLAGGGDTQYFGPGTRLTVL.

V and J are TRBV7-9 and TRBJ2-7; 7 bases line up with TRBD2. Trimming took 5 bases from V and 4 from J; bases not matched to a gene: 11. CDR1 SEHNR and CDR2 FQNEAQ come from the germline V gene (reference sequence). The length of the CDR3 is 15 residues. The CDR3 bases are TGTGCCAGCAGCCGCTACCGGGGGGACTTTTACGAGCAGTACTTC. Translated, it gives CASSRYRGDFYEQYF. The whole variable domain, filled in from reference TRBV7-9 and TRBJ2-7, reads DTGVSQNPRHKITKRGQNVTFRCDPISEHNRLYWYRQTLGQGPEFLTYFQNEAQLEKSRLLSDRFSAERPKGSFSTLEIQRTEQGDSAMYLCASSRYRGDFYEQYFGPGTRLTVT.

This clonotype appeared a few times. In nucleotides, the CDR3 is TGTGCCAGCAGCTTACTGAAGGGAGAAGAGACCCAGTACTTC. Its translation: CASSLLKGEETQYF. J is TRBJ2-5 and V is TRBV7-8; maybe TRBD2 (5 bases). Germline CDR1 is SGHVS and CDR2 is FQNEAQ. The CDR3 is 14 residues long. V shed 2 bases and J shed 3 bases, with 10 bases lying between them.

This clonotype was counted a few times. This rearrangement joins TRBV27 to TRBJ1-5; TRBD1 might be the D (6 bases). This CDR3 contains 13 residues. Trimming took 7 bases from V and 2 from J, leaving 9 bases between them. The germline CDR1 and CDR2 sequences are MNHEY and SMNVEV (reference sequence). CDR3 sequence: CASKSGGNQPQHF. CDR3 in DNA: TGTGCCAGCAAATCAGGGGGCAATCAGCCCCAGCATTTT.

In its sample, this clonotype was seen many times. The chain combines TRBV4-1 with TRBJ2-2, with D perhaps matching TRBD1 or TRBD2 (6 bases each). Per the germline V gene, CDR1 is MGHRA and CDR2 is YSYEKL. The CDR3 has 15 residues. V lost 4 bases and J lost 3, with 12 bases in between. CDR3 DNA: TGCGCCAGCAGCCGACAGGAGGGGGACACCGGGGAGCTGTTTTTT. Protein sequence: CASSRQEGDTGELFF.